The 29 T cell receptor beta chains below all came from one sample that was sequenced in a study of blood T cell repertoires in COVID-19. Generated by immunoSEQ multiplex PCR, the TCRdb table keeps only in-frame clones and is missing some. There are some 120,000 clones in the sample; about 82% occur only once, and 5% to 6.5% lies in the top ten. Sequencing was done on a sample of peripheral blood. Source of these receptors: a human donor in a cohort sampled during active COVID-19.

The chain is built from TRBV5-1 and TRBJ1-4, with 9 bases matching TRBD1. Looked up from germline, CDR1 is SGHRS and CDR2 is YFSETQ. CDR3 size: 16 residues. The junction had 12 bases not matched to a gene; V was cut back by 4 bases and J by 8 bases. The CDR3 coding sequence is TGCGCCAGCAGCCGGCAACAACAGGGGGCAGGGGAAAAACTGTTTTTT. This gives the protein CASSRQQQGAGEKLFF.

The chain carries TRBV6-4 and TRBJ2-1; 7 bases line up with TRBD2. The ends lost 2 bases at V and 9 bases at J; junction bases unmatched: 10. Germline V gene data show CDR1 as MRHNA and CDR2 as SNTAGT. This CDR3 spans 15 amino acids. Here the CDR3 DNA reads TGTGCCAGCAGTGACGTGACGGGAGGAGGGACTGAGCAGTTCTTC. Its translation is CASSDVTGGGTEQFF.

The V gene is TRBV11-2, the J gene TRBJ2-2; tentative D call: TRBD2 (5 bases). Germline-derived CDR1 and CDR2 are SGHAT and FQNNGV. V shed 2 bases and J shed 6 bases, with 19 bases lying between them. The CDR3 totals 17 residues. In DNA, the CDR3 is TGTGCCAGCAGCTTATTTTCCCTTAGAGGGCGGGCCGGGGAGCTGTTTTTT. This codes for CASSLFSLRGRAGELFF.

The chain couples TRBV5-1 to TRBJ2-2, with D perhaps matching TRBD2 (5 bases). The V and J ends lost 0 bases and 2 bases respectively, with 14 bases between them. This CDR3 has 17 residues. The germline gives CDR1 SGHRS, CDR2 YFSETQ. The CDR3 here is CASSLVPGGLNTGELFF. CDR3 nucleotide sequence: TGCGCCAGCAGCTTGGTCCCGGGCGGACTTAACACCGGGGAGCTGTTTTTT. Together with reference TRBV5-1 and TRBJ2-2, the CDR3 gives the full variable domain: KAGVTQTPRYLIKTRGQQVTLSCSPISGHRSVSWYQQTPGQGLQFLFEYFSETQRNKGNFPGRFSGRQFSNSRSEMNVSTLELGDSALYLCASSLVPGGLNTGELFFGEGSRLTVL.

The V and J genes are TRBV27 and TRBJ1-2; 10 nucleotides match TRBD1. The ends lost 5 bases at V and 1 base at J; junction bases unmatched: 7. Germline V gives CDR1 MNHEY, CDR2 SMNVEV (reference sequence). The CDR3 is 16 amino acids. The DNA for the CDR3 is TGTGCCAGCAGTCCCCGGGACAGGGGATATAACTATGGCTACACCTTC. It yields the protein CASSPRDRGYNYGYTF.

The J gene is TRBJ1-5, the V gene TRBV20-1; the D gene is possibly TRBD1 (5 bases). The length of the CDR3 is 16 residues. The germline V gene has CDR1 DFQATT and CDR2 SNEGSKA (reference sequence). Between the trimmed V and J ends, which lost 3 bases and 0 bases, there was a span of 15 bases. The CDR3, as DNA: TGCAGTGCTAGTACGGCAGGGCGGTATAGCAATCAGCCCCAGCATTTT. This encodes CSASTAGRYSNQPQHF.

This chain connects TRBV30 to TRBJ1-4, with D possibly TRBD1 on 6 matching bases. The CDR3 has 15 residues. Germline V CDR1 and CDR2: GTSNPN, SVGIG (reference sequence). Trimming shortened V by 5 bases and J by 6 bases, and 19 bases separated the two germline ends. The CDR3 spells CAWGAIDRSDEKLFF. CDR3 coding DNA: TGTGCCTGGGGTGCAATAGACAGGTCCGATGAAAAACTGTTTTTT.

This clone was found a few times. This chain joins TRBV20-1 and TRBJ2-1, with 7 bases matching TRBD2. The CDR3 consists of 14 residues. The germline V gene encodes CDR1 DFQATT and CDR2 SNEGSKA (reference sequence). With V trimmed by 3 bases and J by 5 bases, 7 bases remained unmatched. The CDR3 sequence: CSASKAGLNNEQFF. The CDR3 DNA sequence: TGCAGTGCTAGTAAAGCGGGACTCAACAATGAGCAGTTCTTC.

The CDR3 sequence is CASSLPGGGYTF. CDR3 in DNA: TGTGCCAGCAGTCTCCCGGGAGGAGGCTACACCTTC. The chain joins TRBV27 to TRBJ1-2, with no clear D. V was clipped by 5 bases and J by 8 bases, with 12 bases between them. CDR1 is MNHEY, CDR2 SMNVEV, per germline (reference sequence). The CDR3 is 12 residues long.

This chain joins TRBV4-3 and TRBJ2-1; tentative D call: TRBD2 (6 bases). The CDR3 spans 14 residues. Deletions cut 1 base from V and 8 bases from J, with 12 bases between. Germline loops: CDR1 LGHNA, CDR2 YSLEER. CDR3 protein: CASSQVSGSYEQFF. CDR3 coding DNA: TGCGCCAGCAGCCAAGTTTCCGGGAGTTATGAGCAGTTCTTC.

The chain has TRBV5-1 and TRBJ1-2; the D gene is possibly TRBD1 (5 bases). Germline values: CDR1 SGHRS, CDR2 YFSETQ. The CDR3 has 14 residues. With 0 bases removed from V and 4 bases from J, the gap between germline ends came to 10 bases. CDR3 coding DNA: TGCGCCAGCAGCTTGGTGGCGGGGACCTATGGCTACACCTTC. This gives the protein CASSLVAGTYGYTF. Drawing the rest from reference TRBV5-1 and TRBJ1-2, the complete variable domain is KAGVTQTPRYLIKTRGQQVTLSCSPISGHRSVSWYQQTPGQGLQFLFEYFSETQRNKGNFPGRFSGRQFSNSRSEMNVSTLELGDSALYLCASSLVAGTYGYTFGSGTRLTVV.

V gene TRBV28 combines with J gene TRBJ2-1, with D tentatively TRBD2 (5 bases). V lost 7 bases to trimming and J lost 3 bases, with 10 bases between them. CDR1 and CDR2 from the germline V gene are MDHEN and SYDVKM. The CDR3 sequence is 13 residues long. DNA for the CDR3: TGTGCCAGCACCAGGACTGGCTACAATGAGCAGTTCTTC. Translated, it gives CASTRTGYNEQFF.

The CDR3 coding sequence is TGTGCCAGCAGTGACATCGAGGGCATATTGGACGAGCAGTACTTC. Translation gives CASSDIEGILDEQYF. The gene calls are TRBV25-1 and TRBJ2-7, with D perhaps TRBD2 (5 bases). CDR3 size: 15 residues. Trimming took off 3 bases at V and 5 bases at J, with 17 bases between the two ends. CDR1 is MGHDK, CDR2 SYGVNS, per germline.

The table lists this clone with a count of one. The CDR3 is CASRDREPFKETQYF. The CDR3 DNA reads TGCGCCAGCAGGGACAGGGAACCCTTTAAAGAGACCCAGTACTTC. The genes are TRBV4-3 and TRBJ2-5, with 8 bases that match TRBD1. CDR1 is LGHNA and CDR2 is YSLEER in the germline V gene. CDR3 length: 15 residues. V lost 6 bases and J lost 3; bases outside the gene matches: 9.

As regards this clone: The sample contains more than one DNA sequence encoding this CDR3. The chain combines TRBV7-2 with TRBJ1-2; D unresolved. The V gene lost 1 base and the J gene lost 1 base, with 4 bases spanning the gap. This CDR3 contains 13 residues. The germline V gene has CDR1 SGHTA and CDR2 FQGNSA. CDR3 region: CASSLDSNYGYTF. Here the CDR3 DNA reads TGTGCCAGCAGCTTAGATAGTAACTATGGCTACACCTTC.

The CDR3 sequence is CASSPTSPSDFSYNEQFF. CDR3 nucleotides: TGTGCCAGCAGTCCGACTAGCCCATCAGACTTCTCCTACAATGAGCAGTTCTTC. This chain joins TRBV27 and TRBJ2-1; 7 bases are a match to TRBD2. The germline CDR1 and CDR2 sequences are MNHEY and SMNVEV (reference sequence). The ends lost 5 bases at V and 0 bases at J; junction bases unmatched: 13. The CDR3 covers 18 residues.

This rearrangement joins TRBV7-9 to TRBJ1-1; 12 bases match TRBD1. This CDR3 region has 18 residues. The germline gives CDR1 SEHNR, CDR2 FQNEAQ (reference sequence). J lost 4 bases, V lost 7 bases, and 16 bases had no gene match. CDR3 region: CASIFLPGTGGASTEAFF. CDR3 nucleotide sequence: TGTGCCAGCATATTCCTCCCCGGGACAGGGGGCGCGAGCACTGAAGCTTTCTTT.

This clone was recorded a few times. The V and J genes are TRBV2 and TRBJ2-7, with D tentatively TRBD1 (5 bases). There are 15 residues in the CDR3. The V end lost 4 bases, the J end lost 0 bases, and 13 bases lay between the germline ends. Germline V gene sequence: CDR1 SNHLY, CDR2 FYNNEI. The CDR3: CASSVDSSSSYEQYF. The CDR3 DNA reads as TGTGCCAGCAGTGTTGACAGTTCTAGCTCCTACGAGCAGTACTTC.

This clone was counted many times. The V and J genes are TRBV7-2 and TRBJ1-1, with D possibly matching TRBD1 (5 bases). V was trimmed by 5 bases and J by 4 bases, leaving 8 bases between them. The CDR3 is 12 residues long. Germline V lookup: CDR1 SGHTA, CDR2 FQGNSA. CDR3 bases: TGTGCCAGCAGCCCTAGGGGCACTGAAGCTTTCTTT. The encoded protein is CASSPRGTEAFF.

J is TRBJ2-1 and V is TRBV12-5; tentative D call: TRBD2 (6 bases). The length of the CDR3 is 18 residues. Germline V gives CDR1 LGHNT, CDR2 FRNRAP. Between the trimmed V and J ends, which lost 4 bases and 4 bases, there was a span of 23 bases. The CDR3 DNA is TGTGCTAGTGGTTCGGGGGAAGCGAGACTAGTTTCATACAATGAGCAGTTCTTC. Amino acids: CASGSGEARLVSYNEQFF.

The CDR3: CASSRGQGHVKNTGELFF. In nucleotides, the CDR3 is TGTGCCAGCAGCAGAGGACAGGGCCACGTTAAGAACACCGGGGAGCTGTTTTTT. The chain is built from TRBV7-8 and TRBJ2-2, with 8 bases that match TRBD1. CDR3 length: 18 residues. V trimming: 5 bases; J trimming: 1 base; junction bases outside the gene matches: 12. Germline assignment: CDR1 SGHVS and CDR2 FQNEAQ.

This rearrangement joins TRBV23-1 to TRBJ1-1; D remains ambiguous. TRBV23-1 is given ORF status, its function remaining uncertain. The CDR3 spans 14 residues. V was pared by 8 bases and J by 6 bases, with 19 bases between. The CDR3 sequence is CASGTDGANAEAFF. The CDR3 DNA sequence: TGCGCCAGCGGAACTGACGGAGCCAACGCTGAAGCTTTCTTT.

The chain recombines TRBV6-4 with TRBJ1-6, with 9 bases fitting TRBD1. The germline V gene encodes CDR1 MRHNA and CDR2 SNTAGT. The CDR3 contains 13 residues. With V trimmed by 5 bases and J by 8 bases, 1 base remained unmatched. For the CDR3, the DNA is TGTGCCAGCAGTCGACAGGGGGATTCACCCCTCCACTTT. It translates to CASSRQGDSPLHF.

This chain connects TRBV12-3 or TRBV12-4 to TRBJ2-1; a weak D match, TRBD1 (6 bases). The CDR3 spans 11 residues. Trimming pared 11 bases from V and 15 bases from J, leaving 20 bases between. CDR3 DNA sequence: TGTGCCGTCAAACAGGACAGCCGAAGGTTCTTC. Protein sequence: CAVKQDSRRFF.

V usage is TRBV6-2 or TRBV6-3 and J usage is TRBJ2-1; TRBD2 agrees at 7 bases. Germline V CDR1 and CDR2: MNHEY, SVGEGT. Trimming removed 5 bases from V and 3 bases from J; junction bases left unmatched: 10. This CDR3 is 16 amino acids long. DNA of the CDR3: TGTGCCAGCAGTCAGGACGGGAGGCTACTCTACAATGAGCAGTTCTTC. The encoded protein is CASSQDGRLLYNEQFF.

This clone was found a few times. The J gene is TRBJ2-7, the V gene TRBV7-9, with TRBD2 identical over 9 bases. Trimming cost V 4 bases and J 0 bases; bases outside gene matches: 4. The CDR3 totals 15 residues. Germline CDR1 SEHNR, CDR2 FQNEAQ (reference sequence). The CDR3 sequence: CASSSTSGSSYEQYF. The CDR3 DNA is TGTGCCAGCAGCTCTACTAGCGGGTCCTCCTACGAGCAGTACTTC.

This clone occurred a few times. The chain combines TRBV10-1 with TRBJ1-1; D remains ambiguous. Germline CDR1 is WNHNN and CDR2 is SYGVQD (reference sequence). The CDR3 has 14 residues. Between the trimmed V and J ends, which lost 0 bases and 3 bases, there was a span of 8 bases. CDR3 sequence: CASSESSFDTEAFF. CDR3 bases: TGCGCCAGCAGTGAGTCGTCGTTCGACACTGAAGCTTTCTTT.

J is TRBJ1-5 and V is TRBV11-2; perhaps TRBD1 as D (6 bases). Germline V CDR1 and CDR2: SGHAT, FQNNGV. Trimming removed 7 bases from V and 0 bases from J, with 22 bases in between. CDR3 size: 18 residues. DNA of the CDR3: TGTGCCAGCAACAAAAAGGGGGAGAGAAGAGATAGCAATCAGCCCCAGCATTTT. This gives the protein CASNKKGERRDSNQPQHF.

The chain is built from TRBV6-5 and TRBJ2-1; 12 nucleotides align to TRBD2. With V trimmed by 8 bases and J by 15 bases, 14 bases remained unmatched. Germline V gives CDR1 MNHEY, CDR2 SVGAGI. This CDR3 has 14 residues. The CDR3 loop is CASLGLAGLGWLFF. The CDR3 region has the DNA TGTGCCAGCCTCGGACTAGCGGGATTGGGCTGGCTGTTCTTC.